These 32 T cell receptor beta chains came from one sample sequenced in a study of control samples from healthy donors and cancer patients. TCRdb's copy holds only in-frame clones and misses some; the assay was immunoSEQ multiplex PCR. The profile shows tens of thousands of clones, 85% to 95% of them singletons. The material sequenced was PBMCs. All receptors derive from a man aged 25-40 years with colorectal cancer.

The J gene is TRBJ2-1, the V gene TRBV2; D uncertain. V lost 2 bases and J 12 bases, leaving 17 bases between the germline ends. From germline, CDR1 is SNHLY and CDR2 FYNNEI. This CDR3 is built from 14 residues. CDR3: CASSETNSPGGQFF. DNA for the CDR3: TGTGCCAGCAGTGAAACCAATTCCCCGGGCGGGCAGTTCTTC.

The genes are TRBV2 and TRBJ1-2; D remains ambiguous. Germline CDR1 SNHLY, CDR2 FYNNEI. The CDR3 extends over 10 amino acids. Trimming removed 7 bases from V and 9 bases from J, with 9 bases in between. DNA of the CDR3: TGTGCCAGCACCCGGGATCGCTACACCTTC. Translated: CASTRDRYTF.

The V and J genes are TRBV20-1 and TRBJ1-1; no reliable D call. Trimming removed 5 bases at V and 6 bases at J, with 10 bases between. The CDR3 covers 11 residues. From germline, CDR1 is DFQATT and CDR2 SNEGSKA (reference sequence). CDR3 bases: TGCAGTGCTCTACCGGGTTCTGAAGCTTTCTTT. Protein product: CSALPGSEAFF.

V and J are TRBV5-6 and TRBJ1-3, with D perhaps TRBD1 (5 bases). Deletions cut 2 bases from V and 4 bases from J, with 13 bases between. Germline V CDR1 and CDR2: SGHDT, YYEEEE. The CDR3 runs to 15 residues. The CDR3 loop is CASSLWAGSGNTIYF. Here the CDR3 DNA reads TGTGCCAGCAGCTTATGGGCAGGGAGCGGAAACACCATATATTTT. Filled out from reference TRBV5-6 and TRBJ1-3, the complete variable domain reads DAGVTQSPTHLIKTRGQQVTLRCSPKSGHDTVSWYQQALGQGPQFIFQYYEEEERQRGNFPDRFSGHQFPNYSSELNVNALLLGDSALYLCASSLWAGSGNTIYFGEGSWLTVV.

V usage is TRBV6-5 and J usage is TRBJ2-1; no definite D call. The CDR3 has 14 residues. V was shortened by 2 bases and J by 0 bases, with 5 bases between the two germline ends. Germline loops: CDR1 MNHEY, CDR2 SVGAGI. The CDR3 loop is CASSYDISYNEQFF. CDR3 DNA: TGTGCCAGCAGTTACGATATCTCCTACAATGAGCAGTTCTTC.

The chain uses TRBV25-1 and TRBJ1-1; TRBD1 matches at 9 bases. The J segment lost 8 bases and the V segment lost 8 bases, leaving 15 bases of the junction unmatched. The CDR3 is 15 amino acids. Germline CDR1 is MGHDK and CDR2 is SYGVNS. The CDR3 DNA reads TGTGCCAGCGTCATGGGGGGGACAGGGAGGAGAGAAGCTTTCTTT. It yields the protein CASVMGGTGRREAFF.

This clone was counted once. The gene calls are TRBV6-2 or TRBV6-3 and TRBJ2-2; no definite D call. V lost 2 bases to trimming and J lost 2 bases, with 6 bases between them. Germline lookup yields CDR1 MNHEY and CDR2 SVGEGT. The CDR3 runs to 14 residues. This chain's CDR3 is CASSYVSNTGELFF. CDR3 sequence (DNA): TGTGCCAGCAGTTACGTGTCCAACACCGGGGAGCTGTTTTTT.

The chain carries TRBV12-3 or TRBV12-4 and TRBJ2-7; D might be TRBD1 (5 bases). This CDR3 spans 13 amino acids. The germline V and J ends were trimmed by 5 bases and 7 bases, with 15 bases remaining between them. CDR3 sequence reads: CASSPQGAWEQYF. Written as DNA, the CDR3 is TGTGCCAGCAGTCCCCAGGGTGCTTGGGAGCAGTACTTC.

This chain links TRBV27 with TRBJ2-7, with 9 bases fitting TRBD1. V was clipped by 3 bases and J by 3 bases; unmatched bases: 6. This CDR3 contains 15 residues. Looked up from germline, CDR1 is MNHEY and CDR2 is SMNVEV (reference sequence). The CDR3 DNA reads TGTGCCAGCAGTTTGGCGGGACAGGGTGACTACGAGCAGTACGTC. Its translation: CASSLAGQGDYEQYV.

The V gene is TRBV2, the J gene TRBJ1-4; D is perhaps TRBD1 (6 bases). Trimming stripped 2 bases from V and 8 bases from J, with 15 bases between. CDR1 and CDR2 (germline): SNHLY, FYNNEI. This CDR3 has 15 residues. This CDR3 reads CASSEQRGLREKLFF. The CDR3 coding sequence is TGTGCCAGCAGTGAACAACGGGGGCTTAGGGAAAAACTGTTTTTT.

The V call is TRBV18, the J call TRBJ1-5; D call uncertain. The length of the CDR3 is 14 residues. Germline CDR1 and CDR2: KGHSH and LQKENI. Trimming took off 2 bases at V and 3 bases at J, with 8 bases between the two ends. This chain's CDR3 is CASSPYANNQPQHF. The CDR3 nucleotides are TGTGCCAGCTCACCATATGCAAACAATCAGCCCCAGCATTTT.

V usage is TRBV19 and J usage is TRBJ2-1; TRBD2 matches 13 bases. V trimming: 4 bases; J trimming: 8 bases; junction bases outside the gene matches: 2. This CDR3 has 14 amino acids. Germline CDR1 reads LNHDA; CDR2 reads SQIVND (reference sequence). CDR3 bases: TGTGCCAGTAGTAGGACTAGCGGGGGTGATGAGCAGTTCTTC. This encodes CASSRTSGGDEQFF.

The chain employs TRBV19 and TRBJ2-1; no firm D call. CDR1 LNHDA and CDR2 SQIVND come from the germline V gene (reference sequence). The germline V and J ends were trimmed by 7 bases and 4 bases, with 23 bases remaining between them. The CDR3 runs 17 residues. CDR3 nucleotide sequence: TGTGCCAGTAAACTATACCATTACACCCCCACATACAATGAGCAGTTCTTC. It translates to CASKLYHYTPTYNEQFF.

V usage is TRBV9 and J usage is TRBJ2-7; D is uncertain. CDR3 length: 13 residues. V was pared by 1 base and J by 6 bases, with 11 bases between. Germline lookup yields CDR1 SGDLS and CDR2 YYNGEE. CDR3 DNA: TGTGCCAGCAGCGTAACCCCAGGCGGCGAGCAGTACGTC. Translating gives CASSVTPGGEQYV.

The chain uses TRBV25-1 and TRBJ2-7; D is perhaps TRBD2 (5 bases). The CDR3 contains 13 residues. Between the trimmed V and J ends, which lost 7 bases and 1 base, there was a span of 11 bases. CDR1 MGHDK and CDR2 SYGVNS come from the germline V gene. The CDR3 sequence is CASTDSGSYEQYF. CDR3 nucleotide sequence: TGTGCCAGCACCGATTCGGGATCCTACGAGCAGTACTTC.

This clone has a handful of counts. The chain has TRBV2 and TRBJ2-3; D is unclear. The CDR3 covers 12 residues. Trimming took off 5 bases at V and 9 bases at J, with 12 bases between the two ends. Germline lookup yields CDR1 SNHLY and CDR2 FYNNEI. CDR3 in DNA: TGTGCCAGCAGTTCGACCCAGAGCACGCAGTATTTT. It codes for CASSSTQSTQYF.

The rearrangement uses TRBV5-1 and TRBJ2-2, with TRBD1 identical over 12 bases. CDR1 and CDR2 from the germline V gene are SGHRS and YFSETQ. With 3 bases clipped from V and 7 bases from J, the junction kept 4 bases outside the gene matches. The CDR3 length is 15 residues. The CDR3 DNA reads TGCGCCAGCAGCTGGGGGACAGGGGGCAGCGGGGAGCTGTTTTTT. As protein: CASSWGTGGSGELFF.

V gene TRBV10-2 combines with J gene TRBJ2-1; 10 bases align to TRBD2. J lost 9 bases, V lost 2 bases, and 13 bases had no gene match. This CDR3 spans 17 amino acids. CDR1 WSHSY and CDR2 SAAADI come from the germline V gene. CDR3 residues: CASSEVTSGTKPGEQFF. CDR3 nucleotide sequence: TGCGCCAGCAGTGAGGTAACTAGCGGGACCAAACCAGGTGAGCAGTTCTTC.

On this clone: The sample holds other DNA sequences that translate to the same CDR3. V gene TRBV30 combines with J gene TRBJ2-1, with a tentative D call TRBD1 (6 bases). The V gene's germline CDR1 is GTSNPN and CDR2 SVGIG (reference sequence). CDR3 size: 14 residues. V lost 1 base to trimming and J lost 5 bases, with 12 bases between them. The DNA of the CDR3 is TGTGCCTGGAGTGCAGGGGTGGGGGACAATGAGCAGTTCTTC. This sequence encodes CAWSAGVGDNEQFF.

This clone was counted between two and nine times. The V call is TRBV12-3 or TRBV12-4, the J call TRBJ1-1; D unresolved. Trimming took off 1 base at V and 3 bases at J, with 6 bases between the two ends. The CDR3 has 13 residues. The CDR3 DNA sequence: TGTGCCAGCAGTTTAGTCGAGGACACTGAAGCTTTCTTT. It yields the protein CASSLVEDTEAFF.

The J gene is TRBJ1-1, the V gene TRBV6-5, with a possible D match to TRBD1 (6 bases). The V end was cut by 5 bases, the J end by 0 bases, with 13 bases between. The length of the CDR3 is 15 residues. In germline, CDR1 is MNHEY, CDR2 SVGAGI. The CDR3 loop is CASSPRGAMNTEAFF. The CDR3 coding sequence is TGTGCCAGCAGTCCTCGGGGGGCTATGAACACTGAAGCTTTCTTT.

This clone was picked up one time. The CDR3 spells CASSPTEGEQYF. Written as DNA, the CDR3 is TGTGCCAGCTCACCTACAGAGGGTGAGCAGTACTTC. The V call is TRBV18, the J call TRBJ2-7; TRBD2 is a possible D gene (5 bases). The V end lost 3 bases, the J end lost 7 bases, and 10 bases lay between the germline ends. CDR3 length: 12 amino acids. Germline loops: CDR1 KGHSH, CDR2 LQKENI.

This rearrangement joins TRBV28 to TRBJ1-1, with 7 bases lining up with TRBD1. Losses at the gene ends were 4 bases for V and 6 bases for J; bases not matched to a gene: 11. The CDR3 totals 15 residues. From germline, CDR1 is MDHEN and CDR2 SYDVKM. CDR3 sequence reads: CASSSLRQGEAEAFF. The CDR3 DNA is TGTGCCAGCAGTTCCCTGAGACAGGGAGAGGCTGAAGCTTTCTTT.

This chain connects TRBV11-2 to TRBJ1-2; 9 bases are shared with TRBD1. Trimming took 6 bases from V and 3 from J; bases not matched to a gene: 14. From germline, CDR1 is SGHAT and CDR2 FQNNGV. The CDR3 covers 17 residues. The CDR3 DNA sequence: TGTGCCAGCAGTCGCTCCGGGACAGGGTTTTTGGACTATGGCTACACCTTC. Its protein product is CASSRSGTGFLDYGYTF.

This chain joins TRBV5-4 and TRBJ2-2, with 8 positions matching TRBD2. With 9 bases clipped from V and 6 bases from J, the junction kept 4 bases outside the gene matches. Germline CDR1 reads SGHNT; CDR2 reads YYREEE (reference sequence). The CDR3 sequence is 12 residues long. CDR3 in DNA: TGTGCCACGGCGGGGGGCGCCGGGGAGCTGTTTTTT. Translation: CATAGGAGELFF.

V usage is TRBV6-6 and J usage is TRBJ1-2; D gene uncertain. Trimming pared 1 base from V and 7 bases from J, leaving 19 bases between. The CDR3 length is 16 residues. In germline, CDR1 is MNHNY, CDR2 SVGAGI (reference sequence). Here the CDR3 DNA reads TGTGCCAGCAGTTACTACCGGGATTCAATAATCGGTGGCTACACCTTC. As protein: CASSYYRDSIIGGYTF.

CDR3 sequence: CAWSESIIKQYF. CDR3 nucleotide sequence: TGTGCCTGGAGTGAGTCGATAATAAAGCAGTATTTT. The V call is TRBV30, the J call TRBJ2-3, with D uncertain. Per germline, CDR1 GTSNPN and CDR2 SVGIG (reference sequence). V lost 1 base to trimming and J lost 11 bases, with 13 bases between them. This CDR3 is 12 amino acids long.

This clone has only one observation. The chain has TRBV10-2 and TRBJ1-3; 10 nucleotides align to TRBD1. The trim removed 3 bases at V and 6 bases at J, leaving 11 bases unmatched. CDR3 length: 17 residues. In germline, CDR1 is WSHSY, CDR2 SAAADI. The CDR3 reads CASSDHLGTGEENTIYF. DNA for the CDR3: TGCGCCAGCAGTGATCACCTCGGGACAGGGGAGGAAAACACCATATATTTT.

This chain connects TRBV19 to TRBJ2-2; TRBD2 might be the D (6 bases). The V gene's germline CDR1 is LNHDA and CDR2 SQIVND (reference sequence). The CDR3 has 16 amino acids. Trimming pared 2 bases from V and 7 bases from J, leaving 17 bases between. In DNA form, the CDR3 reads TGTGCCAGTAGTATATTGATCGGGGTGCGGGACGGGGAGCTGTTTTTT. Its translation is CASSILIGVRDGELFF.

This CDR3 reads CASSSQGNTGELFF. The CDR3 DNA follows: TGTGCCAGTAGTAGCCAGGGCAACACCGGGGAGCTGTTTTTT. The chain is built from TRBV19 and TRBJ2-2; perhaps TRBD1 as D (5 bases). The CDR3 is 14 amino acids. Per the germline V gene, CDR1 is LNHDA and CDR2 is SQIVND (reference sequence). V was trimmed by 4 bases and J by 2 bases, leaving 8 bases between them.

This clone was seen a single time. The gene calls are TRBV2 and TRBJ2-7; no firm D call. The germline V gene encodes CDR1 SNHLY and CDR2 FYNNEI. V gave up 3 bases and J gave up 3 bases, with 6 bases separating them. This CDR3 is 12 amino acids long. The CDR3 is CASSDSFYEQYF. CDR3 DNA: TGTGCCAGCAGTGACAGCTTCTACGAGCAGTACTTC.

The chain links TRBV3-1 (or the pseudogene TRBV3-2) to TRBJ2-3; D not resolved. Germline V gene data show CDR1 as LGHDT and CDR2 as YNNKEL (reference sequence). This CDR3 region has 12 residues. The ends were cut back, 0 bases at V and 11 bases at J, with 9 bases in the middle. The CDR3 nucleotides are TGTGCCAGCAGCCAAGAGGAAAGAAAGCAGTATTTT. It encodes CASSQEERKQYF.